This is a list of T cell receptor beta chains from one sample in a study of identical twins. In TCRdb, the 5' RACE reads were re-called with MiXCR into one record per CDR3 protein. Seen here are hundreds of thousands of distinct CDR3 sequences, 15% to 20% observed once, and the top ten hold about an eighth. The data also belong to a second study, concerning T cells expressing NK-cell markers.

Sequencing was done on a sample of PBMCs. Receptors were obtained from a woman younger than 30 in good health. The CDR3 runs from the conserved cysteine through the conserved F or W. A D gene is named only where the DNA matches it firmly. Not every row has a clone size; where given, it reads once, few, many or a size class.

few,TRBV25-1,TRBD2,TRBJ2-3,CASRWEGSTDTQYF,TGTGCCAGCAGATGGGAGGGATCTACAGATACGCAGTATTTT
few,TRBV9,NA,TRBJ1-1,CASSATGTTTEAFF,TGTGCCAGCAGCGCAACTGGGACAACCACTGAAGCTTTCTTT
NA,TRBV20-1,TRBD2,TRBJ2-3,CSATMGLAGGRGGDTQYF,TGCAGTGCGACCATGGGACTAGCGGGGGGGCGTGGTGGAGATACGCAGTATTTT
few,TRBV6-1,NA,TRBJ2-1,CASRNRGNDPYNEQFF,TGTGCCAGCAGGAACCGGGGGAACGACCCCTACAATGAGCAGTTCTTC
many,TRBV7-2,NA,TRBJ2-3,CASSPMDLPSQYF,TGTGCCAGCAGCCCGATGGACCTCCCCTCGCAGTATTTT
NA,TRBV19,NA,TRBJ2-7,CASSIAGAGTYEQYF,TGTGCCAGTAGTATTGCTGGGGCCGGAACCTACGAGCAGTACTTC
NA,TRBV5-1,NA,TRBJ2-7,CASSLGRPGEQYF,TGCGCCAGCAGCTTGGGACGGCCGGGCGAGCAGTACTTC
NA,TRBV5-1,TRBD2,TRBJ2-3,CASKASGRAVDTQYF,TGCGCCAGCAAGGCTAGCGGGAGGGCCGTAGATACGCAGTATTTT
NA,TRBV12-3/TRBV12-4,NA,TRBJ2-5,CASLHQWGRGETQYF,TGTGCCAGCCTTCATCAATGGGGTCGGGGAGAGACCCAGTACTTC
few,TRBV7-8,NA,TRBJ2-7,CASSSYLPIGSGGYEQYF,TGTGCCAGCAGCTCTTATCTTCCTATCGGATCTGGGGGCTACGAGCAGTACTTC
NA,TRBV7-6,TRBD2,TRBJ2-7,CASTLGGGSGIYEQYF,TGTGCCAGCACCTTAGGTGGAGGTAGCGGGATCTACGAGCAGTACTTC
few,TRBV5-1,NA,TRBJ2-3,CASSLLPDTDTQYF,TGCGCCAGCAGCTTGTTACCTGACACAGATACGCAGTATTTT
few,TRBV15,NA,TRBJ2-7,CATSRDAHDEQYF,TGTGCCACCAGCAGAGATGCCCACGACGAGCAGTACTTC
NA,TRBV9,TRBD2,TRBJ2-5,CASSDSSGGETQYF,TGTGCCAGCAGCGATTCTAGCGGGGGAGAGACCCAGTACTTC
NA,TRBV20-1,NA,TRBJ2-7,CSARFGGRQLGAYEQYF,TGCAGTGCTAGATTTGGGGGGCGACAACTGGGGGCCTACGAGCAGTACTTC
many,TRBV12-3/TRBV12-4,NA,TRBJ2-7,CASTVGSLSYEQYF,TGTGCCAGCACCGTGGGATCCCTCTCCTACGAGCAGTACTTC
NA,TRBV7-2,TRBD2,TRBJ2-5,CASSLVDGLAGQETQYF,TGTGCCAGCAGCTTAGTGGATGGACTAGCGGGCCAAGAGACCCAGTACTTC
many,TRBV5-1,NA,TRBJ2-7,CASSQKPPDLRHYEQYF,TGCGCCAGCAGCCAGAAGCCCCCCGATTTGAGGCACTACGAGCAGTACTTC
few,TRBV6-1,TRBD1,TRBJ2-7,CASGTGVPYEQYF,TGTGCCAGCGGGACAGGGGTTCCCTACGAGCAGTACTTC
few,TRBV5-5,NA,TRBJ2-5,CASSFSPGSVGKTQYF,TGTGCCAGCAGCTTCTCTCCAGGATCGGTTGGCAAGACCCAGTACTTC
few,TRBV11-2,NA,TRBJ1-1,CASSPRLGRALTEAFF,TGTGCCAGCAGCCCGAGATTAGGCAGGGCGTTAACTGAAGCTTTCTTT
few,TRBV6-1,TRBD2,TRBJ2-7,CASYGLAGSSYEQYF,TGTGCCAGTTATGGACTAGCGGGGAGCTCCTACGAGCAGTACTTC
many,TRBV5-1,NA,TRBJ1-6,CASRRSNSPLHF,TGCGCCAGCAGGCGGAGTAATTCACCCCTCCACTTT
many,TRBV7-2,TRBD2,TRBJ2-7,CASSAGRSYEQYF,TGTGCCAGCTCAGCGGGAAGGTCCTACGAGCAGTACTTC
NA,TRBV15,NA,TRBJ1-5,CATSIFRQNQPQHF,TGTGCCACTAGTATTTTCCGACAGAATCAGCCCCAGCATTTT
few,TRBV5-1,TRBD1,TRBJ2-1,CASSLERTGLREEQFF,TGCGCCAGCAGCTTGGAGAGGACAGGGTTACGGGAAGAGCAGTTCTTC
NA,TRBV6-6,NA,TRBJ2-7,CASSYSTQEYF,TGTGCCAGCAGTTACTCGACCCAGGAGTACTTC
few,TRBV5-1,NA,TRBJ2-3,CASSSPGADTQYF,TGCGCCAGCAGCTCCCCAGGGGCGGATACGCAGTATTTT
few,TRBV6-1,NA,TRBJ2-2,CASRPGFMTGELFF,TGTGCCAGCAGACCCGGATTCATGACCGGGGAGCTGTTTTTT
NA,TRBV7-2,NA,TRBJ2-5,CASSLSRSSAKGGTQYF,TGTGCCAGCAGCTTAAGTAGGTCCAGCGCGAAGGGAGGGACCCAGTACTTC
few,TRBV6-5,NA,TRBJ1-5,CATGRGNQPQHF,TGTGCCACAGGAAGAGGCAATCAGCCCCAGCATTTT
few,TRBV7-9,NA,TRBJ1-2,CASSSLGLSGYTF,TGTGCCAGCAGCTCACTCGGACTAAGTGGCTACACCTTC
NA,TRBV11-3,TRBD1,TRBJ2-2,CASSLAGTANTGELFF,TGTGCCAGCAGCTTAGCCGGGACAGCCAACACCGGGGAGCTGTTTTTT
once,TRBV5-1,TRBD1,TRBJ2-3,CASSPGTGAYF,TGCGCCAGCAGCCCCGGGACAGGGGCATATTTT
NA,TRBV14,TRBD1,TRBJ1-1,CASSALQGHTEAFF,TGTGCCAGCAGCGCCTTACAGGGGCACACTGAAGCTTTCTTT
NA,TRBV10-3,NA,TRBJ1-2,CAISESWSLLPYGYTF,TGTGCCATCAGTGAGTCGTGGAGCCTCCTACCCTATGGCTACACCTTC
few,TRBV20-1,NA,TRBJ1-5,CSAYERGNNQPQHF,TGCAGTGCATATGAAAGGGGCAACAATCAGCCCCAGCATTTT
NA,TRBV30,NA,TRBJ2-1,CAWGRNQRGEQFF,TGTGCCTGGGGTAGGAACCAGCGTGGTGAGCAGTTCTTC
NA,TRBV5-1,NA,TRBJ2-1,CASSLVHQEDEQFF,TGCGCCAGCAGCTTGGTACATCAGGAGGATGAGCAGTTCTTC
NA,TRBV20-1,TRBD1,TRBJ1-1,CSASGQGGWNIEAFF,TGCAGTGCTAGCGGACAGGGCGGTTGGAACATTGAAGCTTTCTTT